What follows describes a single TCR beta chain. Its cognate antigen has yet to be identified. There are no base qualities to consult, and no much larger clone falls within one base. The treatment or condition tag for this specimen amounts to: in vitro stimulation with specific CMV peptide epitopes to enrich CMV-specific T cells. Instrument used: Illumina HiSeq 1500. Using fastp trimming at Q25 and MiXCR clonotype assembly, TCRdb reanalyzed the public sequencing data and kept in-frame beta chains. Each CDR3 protein gets just one entry, which takes the most common genes and DNA from the rows behind it. In all, the sample holds 200,000 to 250,000 distinct CDR3 sequences, and 35% to 45% of those were seen once. The ten largest clones add up to 59% of the sample. This specimen belongs to a study of T cell repertoires in cytomegalovirus infection (dated by TCRdb to 2018 to 2020). Regarding the study in general: The peptide stimulations were aimed at well-studied HLA-B-restricted epitopes as well as recently identified HLA-C-restricted CMV epitopes, whose presentation resists viral immunomodulation. Because public TCR beta signatures pointed to carriage of CMV infection together with the matching HLA type, the HLA type of each donor mattered for the analysis.

Paper-wide results and their limitations: In the ex vivo response, HLA-C-restricted CMV-specific TCR beta clonotypes were dominant, and in two of eight donors the single most frequent clonotype came from this HLA-C-restricted group. Cumulative frequency of public TCR beta family members discriminated carriers of CMV infection plus the relevant HLA type in this cohort and an independent roughly 330-donor cohort.

Its CDR3 holds 19 amino acids, cysteine through phenylalanine. Left in the record is the CDR3 DNA by itself, 57 bases read in frame from the first base. CDR1 and CDR2 (SEHNR, FQNEAQ) derive from the germline V gene (reference sequence). V is cut back by 5 bases and J by 0 bases, with 16 bases in the junction unmatched. Sequencing used CD8+ T cells from cultured PBMCs, obtained from culture after CMV antigen stimulation. This sequence was found in a human donor in good health (CMV status not recorded). Some clones in this sample may be carry-over from other donors' samples. The chain links TRBV7-9 with TRBJ2-3, with 8 bases in between that match TRBD2. CDR3 region: CASSPRERGPLKSTDTQYF. The nucleotide sequence reads as follows: TGTGCCAGCAGCCCCCGGGAGCGGGGGCCTCTAAAGAGCACAGATACGCAGTATTTT.